The rows below give T cell receptor beta chains drawn from one sample of a study of OX40 agonist ivuxolimab in advanced cancers. The repertoire was sequenced with immunoSEQ multiplex PCR; TCRdb's copy has only in-frame clones and lacks some. The sample lists 30,000 to 40,000 clones; under 80% were seen once. This specimen consisted of CD4+ or CD8+ T cells sorted from blood, obtained in a trial of the OX40 agonist ivuxolimab. All receptors derive from an adult with an advanced solid tumor such as melanoma, head and neck, liver or kidney cancer. CDR3s include the opening cysteine and the closing phenylalanine or tryptophan. The order of the fields is clone size, V gene, D gene, J gene, CDR3 protein, CDR3 DNA. The D gene is left open where the match is weak. Clone size is stated in some rows and not others, as once, few, many or a class when expanded.

>NA|TRBV19|NA|TRBJ1-1
CASWPRGQRPNTEAFF
TGTGCCAGTTGGCCGCGGGGCCAGAGACCGAACACTGAAGCTTTCTTT
>few|TRBV28|NA|TRBJ1-6
CASSYQDSFNSPLHF
TGTGCCAGCAGTTATCAGGACAGCTTTAATTCACCCCTCCACTTT
>NA|TRBV19|TRBD1|TRBJ2-2
CASSITGAGELFF
TGTGCCAGTAGTATTACAGGGGCCGGGGAGCTGTTTTTT
>NA|TRBV11-3|NA|TRBJ2-3
CASSRGLSLTDTQYF
TGTGCCAGCAGCCGGGGACTCTCCCTGACAGATACGCAGTATTTT
>NA|TRBV27|NA|TRBJ1-3
CASSLSGQGPGNTIYF
TGTGCCAGCAGTTTATCGGGTCAGGGCCCTGGAAACACCATATATTTT
>NA|TRBV5-4|NA|TRBJ1-1
CASSLDGSTGEAFF
TGTGCCAGCAGCTTAGACGGGTCAACGGGTGAAGCTTTCTTT
>NA|TRBV10-1|NA|TRBJ2-5
CASSGTDQETQYF
TGCGCCAGCAGTGGGACAGACCAAGAGACCCAGTACTTC
>NA|TRBV6-5|TRBD1|TRBJ1-1
CASSPRGRGRLGAFF
TGTGCCAGCAGTCCCAGGGGGAGGGGGCGCTTAGGGGCTTTCTTT
>few|TRBV30|NA|TRBJ1-1
CAWRVSVNTEAFF
TGTGCCTGGAGGGTGAGTGTGAACACTGAAGCTTTCTTT
>few|TRBV10-3|NA|TRBJ2-5
CAISDTAVGTQYF
TGTGCCATCAGTGATACAGCGGTGGGGACCCAGTACTTC
>few|TRBV7-2|TRBD1|TRBJ1-5
CASSSGGARNQPQHF
TGTGCCAGCAGCTCAGGGGGCGCCCGCAATCAGCCCCAGCATTTT
>NA|TRBV30|TRBD1|TRBJ1-5
CAWSVPRQGNQPQHF
TGTGCCTGGAGTGTACCCCGACAGGGGAATCAGCCCCAGCATTTT
>NA|TRBV5-1|NA|TRBJ1-6
CASSLEGGANSPLHF
TGCGCCAGCAGCTTGGAGGGGGGGGCGAATTCACCCCTCCACTTT
>NA|TRBV13|TRBD1|TRBJ2-7
CASSPRLGQGLYEQYF
TGTGCCAGCAGTCCCCGTCTCGGACAGGGGCTCTACGAGCAGTACTTC
>NA|TRBV10-3|NA|TRBJ1-2
CAISESQRINYGYTF
TGTGCCATCAGTGAGAGCCAGAGAATAAACTATGGCTACACCTTC
>few|TRBV4-2|NA|TRBJ1-3
CASSQEADRSSGNTIYF
TGTGCCAGCAGCCAAGAAGCGGACAGAAGCTCTGGAAACACCATATATTTT
>NA|TRBV5-4|NA|TRBJ2-6
CASSLFGGGANVLTF
TGTGCCAGCAGCTTGTTTGGGGGAGGGGCCAACGTCCTGACTTTC
>NA|TRBV5-4|TRBD1|TRBJ1-4
CASSLAGQSNEKLFF
TGTGCCAGCAGCTTGGCGGGACAGTCTAATGAAAAACTGTTTTTT
>once|TRBV6-6|TRBD1|TRBJ2-5
CASRSGTGETQYF
TGTGCCAGCAGATCCGGGACAGGGGAGACCCAGTACTTC
>NA|TRBV5-1|TRBD1|TRBJ2-2
CASRTGGSDTGELFF
TGCGCCAGCAGGACAGGGGGCTCTGACACCGGGGAGCTGTTTTTT
>few|TRBV11-2|TRBD1|TRBJ1-1
CATGEATEAFF
TGTGCGACAGGGGAGGCGACTGAAGCTTTCTTT
>medium-sized|TRBV4-1|NA|TRBJ2-7
CASSPGVGEQYF
TGCGCCAGCAGCCCCGGCGTCGGCGAGCAGTACTTC
>few|TRBV19|NA|TRBJ1-5
CASSWHHNQPQHF
TGTGCCAGTAGTTGGCACCACAATCAGCCCCAGCATTTT
>medium-sized|TRBV9|NA|TRBJ2-1
CASSVVSGGYNEQFF
TGTGCCAGCAGCGTAGTTAGTGGCGGGTACAATGAGCAGTTCTTC
>NA|TRBV12-2|NA|TRBJ1-1
CASRPNPDRNTEAFF
TGTGCAAGTCGACCTAACCCCGACAGGAACACTGAAGCTTTCTTT
>NA|TRBV6-5|TRBD1|TRBJ1-2
CASSYRLDRAYYGYTF
TGTGCCAGCAGTTACCGACTCGACAGGGCTTACTATGGCTACACCTTC
>NA|TRBV5-1|NA|TRBJ2-5
CASSPDTTTTETQYF
TGCGCCAGCAGCCCGGACACTACGACGACAGAGACCCAGTACTTC
>NA|TRBV19|NA|TRBJ1-4
CASSIARQTNEKLFF
TGTGCCAGTAGTATAGCTAGACAGACTAATGAAAAACTGTTTTTT
>NA|TRBV27|NA|TRBJ2-2
CASSTGSLTGELFF
TGTGCCAGTTCTACAGGGTCTCTCACCGGGGAGCTGTTTTTT
>once|TRBV11-2|TRBD1|TRBJ2-7
CASSPRQGDHEQYF
TGTGCCAGCAGCCCACGACAGGGAGACCACGAGCAGTACTTC
>NA|TRBV6-5|NA|TRBJ1-5
CASSPRTTREQPQHF
TGTGCCAGCAGTCCACGAACGACCAGGGAACAGCCCCAGCATTTT
>once|TRBV5-6|NA|TRBJ1-1
CASSHSAGVSEAFF
TGTGCCAGCAGCCATTCCGCAGGGGTCTCTGAAGCTTTCTTT
>NA|TRBV5-1|TRBD1|TRBJ1-1
CASSTEQGRTEAFF
TGCGCCAGCAGCACCGAACAGGGGAGAACTGAAGCTTTCTTT
>NA|TRBV11-2|NA|TRBJ1-3
CASSKRDIAGNTIYF
TGTGCCAGCAGCAAGAGGGACATCGCGGGAAACACCATATATTTT
>NA|TRBV5-4|NA|TRBJ2-3
CASSLVGAARDTQYF
TGTGCCAGCAGCTTGGTGGGGGCGGCCCGCGATACGCAGTATTTT
>NA|TRBV27|NA|TRBJ2-7
CASSRTGSSYEQYF
TGTGCCAGCAGCCGGACGGGGAGCTCCTACGAGCAGTACTTC
>NA|TRBV6-6|NA|TRBJ1-6
CASSYQAGNSPLHF
TGTGCCAGCAGTTACCAGGCAGGAAATTCACCCCTCCACTTT
>NA|TRBV5-6|TRBD1|TRBJ1-2
CASSLSGQGYGYTF
TGTGCCAGCAGCTTGTCGGGACAGGGCTATGGCTACACCTTC
>NA|TRBV19|TRBD1|TRBJ1-2
CASRNPGQGFEGYTF
TGTGCCAGTAGGAATCCGGGACAGGGTTTTGAAGGCTACACCTTC
>NA|TRBV6-5|TRBD2|TRBJ2-7
CASSSLAGRYEQYF
TGTGCCAGCAGTTCTCTAGCGGGCCGCTACGAGCAGTACTTC
>NA|TRBV30|TRBD1|TRBJ2-3
CASRQGLVTDTQYF
TGTGCCTCACGACAGGGGTTGGTCACAGATACGCAGTATTTT
>once|TRBV5-4|NA|TRBJ2-7
CASSGGGFGEQYF
TGTGCCAGCAGCGGGGGAGGATTCGGGGAGCAGTACTTC
>NA|TRBV10-3|NA|TRBJ2-3
CAISERTSTADTQYF
TGTGCCATCAGTGAGAGAACGTCTACGGCAGATACGCAGTATTTT
>NA|TRBV9|NA|TRBJ1-2
CASSEQRGTKLGYGYTF
TGTGCCAGCAGCGAACAGCGCGGGACAAAATTAGGCTATGGCTACACCTTC